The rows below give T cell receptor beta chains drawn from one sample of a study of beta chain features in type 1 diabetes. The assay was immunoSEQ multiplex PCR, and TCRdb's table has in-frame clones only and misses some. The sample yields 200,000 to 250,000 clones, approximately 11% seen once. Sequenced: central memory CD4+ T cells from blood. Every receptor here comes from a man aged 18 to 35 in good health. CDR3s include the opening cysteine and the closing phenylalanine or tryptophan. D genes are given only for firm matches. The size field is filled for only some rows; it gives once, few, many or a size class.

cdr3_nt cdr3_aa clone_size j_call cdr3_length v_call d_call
TGCAGCGTCGAGCTACAGCCTGGGGATGAGCAGTTCTTC CSVELQPGDEQFF NA TRBJ2-1 13 TRBV29-1 NA
TGCGCCAGCAGCACTGCCCCCCGGGGGCAGTATTTT CASSTAPRGQYF NA TRBJ2-3 12 TRBV5-1 NA
TGCACCAGCAGCCACCGGGACAGGGGCCCGAACACTGAAGCTTTCTTT CTSSHRDRGPNTEAFF NA TRBJ1-1 16 TRBV1 NA
TGTGCCAGCAGTTTACTCAGCGGGAGCTCGCAGTTCTTC CASSLLSGSSQFF few TRBJ2-1 13 TRBV27 TRBD2
TGTGCCAGCAGACTTACCGGAGGTTCTGGGGCCAACGTCCTGACTTTC CASRLTGGSGANVLTF many TRBJ2-6 16 TRBV7-9 NA
TGTGCCAGCAGCCCGGCTAGCCTAGGGACCCAGTACTTC CASSPASLGTQYF NA TRBJ2-5 13 TRBV27 NA
TGTGCCAGCAGCTTGGGTGGGAGGCCTTACAATGAGCAGTTCTTC CASSLGGRPYNEQFF few TRBJ2-1 15 TRBV5-6 NA
TGTGCCAGCAGTCGGGACAGGGGACGAGAGACCCAGTACTTC CASSRDRGRETQYF few TRBJ2-5 14 TRBV2 TRBD1
TGCAGCGTGGAAAGGGGACCCTACGAGCAGTACTTC CSVERGPYEQYF few TRBJ2-7 12 TRBV29-1 NA
TGCGCCAGCAGCTTGACCGGGACAGGGGAAGATACGCAGTATTTT CASSLTGTGEDTQYF NA TRBJ2-3 15 TRBV5-1 TRBD1
TGCGCCAGCAGCCAAGAGGCCCGTCGGGGCAATGAGCAGTTCTTC CASSQEARRGNEQFF NA TRBJ2-1 15 TRBV4-3 NA
TGTGCCAGCAGAACTAGCGGTTACAATGAGCAGTTCTTC CASRTSGYNEQFF few TRBJ2-1 13 TRBV6-6 TRBD2
TGTGCCAGCAGCGTGGGACAGTTGAACACTGAAGCTTTCTTT CASSVGQLNTEAFF few TRBJ1-1 14 TRBV5-4 TRBD1
TGTGCCAGCAGCGTATGGCGGGAGGGCCGAGATACGCAGTATTTT CASSVWREGRDTQYF few TRBJ2-3 15 TRBV9 TRBD2
TGTGCCAGCAGCTTAGAACGGGCCATCTACGAGCAGTACTTC CASSLERAIYEQYF many TRBJ2-7 14 TRBV11-2 NA
TGTGCCAGTAGTATAGATCCCGGGAGGGTTGTATATGGGCAGTTCTTC CASSIDPGRVVYGQFF NA TRBJ2-1 16 TRBV19 TRBD2
TGTGCCAGCAGCGTGGGACTAGTCTACAATGAGCAGTTCTTC CASSVGLVYNEQFF few TRBJ2-1 14 TRBV5-6 TRBD2
TGTGCCAGCAGCTTAACGAGGGAGAACGAGCAGTTCTTC CASSLTRENEQFF NA TRBJ2-1 13 TRBV7-2 NA
TGTGCCAGCAGCTCGCGACTAGCGGGTATCACAGATACGCAGTATTTT CASSSRLAGITDTQYF NA TRBJ2-3 16 TRBV7-9 TRBD2
TGTGCCAGCAGTGAATACCGAACCGGGGAGCTGTTTTTT CASSEYRTGELFF many TRBJ2-2 13 TRBV25-1 NA
TGTGCCTGGAGGAGGGGGCGGCGACTAGCGGGAGGGGGAGAGACCCAGTACTTC CAWRRGRRLAGGGETQYF NA TRBJ2-5 18 TRBV30 TRBD2
TGCAGCGTTGAAGGGGACAGGGACTACGAGCAGTACTTC CSVEGDRDYEQYF few TRBJ2-7 13 TRBV29-1 TRBD1
TGTGCCTGGAGTGTATTGCCGGGGAACACTGAAGCTTTCTTT CAWSVLPGNTEAFF few TRBJ1-1 14 TRBV30 NA
TGTGCCAGCAGCTCCGGGACAGGGGGATACAATGAGCAGTTCTTC CASSSGTGGYNEQFF NA TRBJ2-1 15 TRBV7-9 TRBD1
TGTGCCAGCAGGAGGGACAGTAACTATGGCTACACCTTC CASRRDSNYGYTF many TRBJ1-2 13 TRBV2 TRBD1
TGTGCCAGCAGTGGGCGAGGGGCGGGAAGCTCCTACGAGCAGTACTTC CASSGRGAGSSYEQYF NA TRBJ2-7 16 TRBV25-1 NA
TGTGCCAGCAGTTATAAAAGGGAGGAAGGCTACACCTTC CASSYKREEGYTF few TRBJ1-2 13 TRBV6-5 NA
TGTGCCAGCAGTTATGCACCGGACCCCTCCTATGGCTACACCTTC CASSYAPDPSYGYTF NA TRBJ1-2 15 TRBV9 NA
TGTGCCTGGAGTGTAAAGTCGAACACTGAAGCTTTCTTT CAWSVKSNTEAFF NA TRBJ1-1 13 TRBV30 NA
TGTGCCAGCAGTACACGAGGGGTAGATACGCAGTATTTT CASSTRGVDTQYF few TRBJ2-3 13 TRBV28 NA
TGTGCCAGTAGTATAATCCCGGGCCCAATTCGCTCCAATGAGCAGTTCTTC CASSIIPGPIRSNEQFF NA TRBJ2-1 17 TRBV19 NA